This T cell receptor beta chain was sequenced for a study of blood T cell repertoires in COVID-19. Study information: Samples taken during acute and convalescent COVID-19 were collected in the United States, Italy and Spain. Nucleic acid was either cDNA or gDNA, and it came from T cells, B-cell-depleted T cells, or PBMCs.

The V gene lost 0 bases and the J gene lost 10 bases, with 10 bases spanning the gap. The CDR3 runs to 13 residues. CDR1 WNHNN and CDR2 SYGVQD come from the germline V gene (reference sequence). Repertoires were generated with immunoSEQ multiplex PCR, while TCRdb's copy carries only in-frame clones and drops some. The sample includes 60,000 to 75,000 clones, 85% to 90% of them seen just once. The chain carries TRBV10-1 and TRBJ2-1; no firm D call. The TCR was taken from a human donor in a cohort sampled during active COVID-19. The sequencing input was peripheral blood. Here the CDR3 DNA reads TGCGCCAGCAGTGAGTCGGGCGTCTCGGAGCAGTTCTTC. It translates to CASSESGVSEQFF.